Each of the 23 T cell receptor beta chains below was sequenced from the same sample in a study of blood T cell repertoires in COVID-19. Clones were sequenced by immunoSEQ multiplex PCR, and TCRdb holds only the in-frame ones, with some missing. This sample has about 71,000 clones, with 85% to 90% found just once. The source material was peripheral blood. Every receptor here comes from a man aged 45-65 years with active COVID-19.

The rearrangement joins TRBV29-1 to TRBJ1-1; the D gene is possibly TRBD1 (6 bases). CDR1 is SQVTM, CDR2 ANQGSEA, per germline. Trimming took 5 bases from V and 2 from J, leaving 9 bases between them. The CDR3 spans 12 residues. The CDR3 sequence is CSVQQGNTEAFF. The CDR3 DNA reads TGCAGCGTTCAACAGGGAAACACTGAAGCTTTCTTT.

The sample holds a few counts of this clone. This rearrangement joins TRBV4-1 to TRBJ1-5, with 10 bases matching TRBD1. The V segment lost 5 bases and the J segment 0 bases; nucleotides outside the gene matches: 10. The CDR3 is made up of 18 amino acids. Germline V gene data show CDR1 as MGHRA and CDR2 as YSYEKL. CDR3 nucleotides: TGCGCCAGCAGCGCGACGCCGACAGGGGGCCATAGCAATCAGCCCCAGCATTTT. This gives the protein CASSATPTGGHSNQPQHF.

CDR3 residues: CASSLVGGQETQYF. Here the CDR3 DNA reads TGCGCCAGCAGCTTGGTGGGCGGGCAAGAGACCCAGTACTTC. V and J are TRBV5-1 and TRBJ2-5; the D gene is possibly TRBD2 (5 bases). CDR3 length: 14 residues. CDR1 is SGHRS, CDR2 YFSETQ, per germline. With 0 bases removed from V and 2 bases from J, the gap between germline ends came to 8 bases.

The chain carries TRBV24-1 and TRBJ2-5; the D is unclear. This CDR3 is built from 12 residues. Between the trimmed V and J ends, which lost 0 bases and 4 bases, there was a span of 2 bases. CDR1 is KGHDR and CDR2 is SFDVKD in the germline V gene. The chain's CDR3 is CATSDLRETQYF. DNA for the CDR3: TGTGCCACCAGTGATTTGCGAGAGACCCAGTACTTC.

This sequence joins TRBV6-5 and TRBJ1-1; D gene uncertain. Trimming left V 7 bases short and J 4 bases short, with 13 bases between. The CDR3 has 13 residues. The V gene's germline CDR1 is MNHEY and CDR2 SVGAGI. CDR3 bases: TGTGCCAGCACCCGAAGGGAGGGCACTGAAGCTTTCTTT. It specifies CASTRREGTEAFF.

This clone appeared a few times. This chain links TRBV4-2 with TRBJ1-5; 8 positions agree with TRBD1. Per germline, CDR1 LGHNA and CDR2 YNFKEQ. J gave up 2 bases and V 3 bases, and 3 bases lay outside the gene matches. This CDR3 has 15 amino acids. This CDR3 reads CASSQVTGGNQPQHF. CDR3 coding DNA: TGTGCCAGCAGCCAGGTGACAGGGGGCAATCAGCCCCAGCATTTT.

The genes are TRBV6-5 and TRBJ1-5, with a possible D match to TRBD1 (5 bases). This CDR3 is built from 15 residues. Germline V gene sequence: CDR1 MNHEY, CDR2 SVGAGI. The V gene lost 6 bases and the J gene lost 0 bases, with 12 bases spanning the gap. For the CDR3, the DNA is TGTGCCAGCAGGGTTGGACACAATAGCAATCAGCCCCAGCATTTT. Its protein product is CASRVGHNSNQPQHF.

This clone was seen only a few times. The V call is TRBV10-1, the J call TRBJ1-5; possible D gene TRBD1, 5 bases. The germline V and J ends were trimmed by 5 bases and 5 bases, with 10 bases remaining between them. The length of the CDR3 is 13 residues. The germline CDR1 and CDR2 sequences are WNHNN and SYGVQD (reference sequence). CDR3 in amino acids: CASSPGRDQPQHF. CDR3 coding DNA: TGCGCCAGCAGTCCAGGGAGGGATCAGCCCCAGCATTTT.

The chain carries TRBV9 and TRBJ2-6; D gene uncertain. The CDR3 length is 14 residues. CDR1 is SGDLS, CDR2 YYNGEE, per germline. The V end lost 1 base, the J end lost 6 bases, and 8 bases lay between the germline ends. The CDR3 sequence: CASSVRGVANVLTF. DNA for the CDR3: TGTGCCAGCAGCGTAAGAGGAGTGGCCAACGTCCTGACTTTC.

The chain recombines TRBV2 with TRBJ1-6; D might be TRBD1 (6 bases). Per germline, CDR1 SNHLY and CDR2 FYNNEI. This CDR3 is built from 16 residues. V lost 5 bases and J 8 bases, leaving 19 bases between the germline ends. CDR3 DNA sequence: TGTGCCAGCAGTCCTCCGACCGGACAGTACCATTCACCCCTCCACTTT. It encodes CASSPPTGQYHSPLHF.

This sequence joins TRBV5-8 and TRBJ1-6; no clear D gene. Germline CDR1 and CDR2: SGHTS and YDEGEE. This CDR3 region has 11 residues. The V and J ends lost 4 bases and 13 bases respectively, with 9 bases between them. DNA for the CDR3: TGTGCCAGCAGCACCGGAGGGCCCCTCCACTTT. Protein sequence: CASSTGGPLHF.

The chain is built from TRBV9 and TRBJ2-1; 12 nucleotides agree with TRBD2. Trimming removed 4 bases from V and 7 bases from J; junction bases left unmatched: 6. CDR1 is SGDLS and CDR2 is YYNGEE in the germline V gene. The CDR3 has 15 residues. DNA for the CDR3: TGTGCCAGCAGCCGACTAGCGGGAGTTAGGAATGAGCAGTTCTTC. Protein: CASSRLAGVRNEQFF.

The V and J genes are TRBV7-9 and TRBJ2-1; 16 bases map to TRBD2. Trimming took 5 bases from V and 2 from J; bases not matched to a gene: 6. The CDR3 is made up of 18 amino acids. Germline-derived CDR1 and CDR2 are SEHNR and FQNEAQ (reference sequence). The CDR3 DNA reads TGTGCCAGCAGCCTGGGACTAGCGGGAGGGCCGCCCTACAATGAGCAGTTCTTC. It translates to CASSLGLAGGPPYNEQFF.

The rearrangement joins TRBV5-1 to TRBJ1-3; a weak D match, TRBD1 (6 bases). V lost 4 bases and J 1 base, leaving 9 bases between the germline ends. Germline loops: CDR1 SGHRS, CDR2 YFSETQ. This CDR3 has 14 amino acids. DNA of the CDR3: TGCGCCAGCAGCCGGACAGCGTCTGGAAACACCATATATTTT. Its translation is CASSRTASGNTIYF. Full variable domain (outside the CDR3, taken from reference TRBV5-1 and TRBJ1-3): KAGVTQTPRYLIKTRGQQVTLSCSPISGHRSVSWYQQTPGQGLQFLFEYFSETQRNKGNFPGRFSGRQFSNSRSEMNVSTLELGDSALYLCASSRTASGNTIYFGEGSWLTVV.

V is TRBV24-1 and J is TRBJ2-3; the D gene is possibly TRBD1 (5 bases). The V end lost 4 bases, the J end lost 2 bases, and 6 bases lay between the germline ends. Germline-derived CDR1 and CDR2 are KGHDR and SFDVKD. The CDR3 spans 13 residues. CDR3 amino acids: CATSEGATDTQYF. CDR3 DNA: TGTGCCACCAGTGAAGGGGCCACAGATACGCAGTATTTT.

The V and J genes are TRBV24-1 and TRBJ2-6; D gene unclear. The V end was cut by 4 bases, the J end by 4 bases, with 7 bases between. CDR1 is KGHDR and CDR2 is SFDVKD in the germline V gene. This CDR3 region has 14 residues. The CDR3 DNA reads as TGTGCCACCAGTGAGCGTTCGGGGGCCAACGTCCTGACTTTC. Protein product: CATSERSGANVLTF.

The chain carries TRBV18 and TRBJ2-7, with D possibly TRBD2 on 5 matching bases. The CDR3 is 13 amino acids. The V gene's germline CDR1 is KGHSH and CDR2 LQKENI. The V end lost 4 bases, the J end lost 4 bases, and 11 bases lay between the germline ends. This chain's CDR3 is CASSQSWEYEQYF. The CDR3 DNA sequence: TGTGCCAGCTCACAAAGTTGGGAGTACGAGCAGTACTTC.

This rearrangement joins TRBV27 to TRBJ2-1; TRBD2 agrees at 9 bases. Germline V gives CDR1 MNHEY, CDR2 SMNVEV (reference sequence). The J segment lost 1 base and the V segment lost 8 bases, leaving 9 bases of the junction unmatched. The CDR3 is made up of 16 amino acids. CDR3 coding DNA: TGTGCCAGCTCCGCCAGCGGGAGGATTTCCTACAATGAGCAGTTCTTC. Its protein product is CASSASGRISYNEQFF.

The chain recombines TRBV7-9 with TRBJ2-2, with 7 positions matching TRBD1. The V segment lost 8 bases and the J segment 4 bases; nucleotides outside the gene matches: 10. Germline V gene data show CDR1 as SEHNR and CDR2 as FQNEAQ (reference sequence). The CDR3 has 15 residues. The CDR3 DNA is TGTGCCAGCCATTCGACAGGGACGGGCACCGGGGAGCTGTTTTTT. Its protein product is CASHSTGTGTGELFF.

This clone showed up just a few times. The rearrangement joins TRBV5-1 to TRBJ2-2; TRBD1 matches 11 bases. In germline, CDR1 is SGHRS, CDR2 YFSETQ. The J segment lost 6 bases and the V segment lost 4 bases, leaving 8 bases of the junction unmatched. The CDR3 loop spans 16 amino acids. CDR3 DNA: TGCGCCAGCAGCCCCGGACAGGGGGCGATCGCCGGGGAGCTGTTTTTT. Translation: CASSPGQGAIAGELFF.

The chain combines TRBV24-1 with TRBJ2-1; 10 nucleotides match TRBD2. This CDR3 has 15 amino acids. CDR1 and CDR2 (germline): KGHDR, SFDVKD. Trimming at V came to 3 bases and at J to 6 bases, leaving 4 bases not matched to a gene. The CDR3 sequence is CATSDTRTSGNEQFF. As DNA, the CDR3 is TGTGCCACCAGTGATACCCGGACTAGCGGCAATGAGCAGTTCTTC.

The chain links TRBV7-9 to TRBJ1-1; maybe TRBD1 (6 bases). The CDR3 runs 14 residues. The germline V gene encodes CDR1 SEHNR and CDR2 FQNEAQ (reference sequence). Trimming removed 4 bases from V and 1 base from J, with 10 bases in between. CDR3 nucleotide sequence: TGTGCCAGCAGCTCAGGGGTCGGGAACACTGAAGCTTTCTTT. Protein: CASSSGVGNTEAFF.

V is TRBV3-1 (or the pseudogene TRBV3-2) and J is TRBJ1-2; D ambiguous. V was pared by 2 bases and J by 0 bases, with 10 bases between. The CDR3 loop spans 15 amino acids. Germline V gene sequence: CDR1 LGHDT, CDR2 YNNKEL (reference sequence). CDR3 protein: CASSQRAGANYGYTF. CDR3 sequence (DNA): TGTGCCAGCAGCCAACGGGCCGGGGCTAACTATGGCTACACCTTC.